The 9 T cell receptor beta chains presented below share a single source sample, sequenced in a study of control samples from healthy donors and cancer patients. The repertoire was sequenced with immunoSEQ multiplex PCR; TCRdb's copy has only in-frame clones and lacks some. Seen here are fewer than 200,000 clones, around 90% observed once, and the top ten hold approximately 4.9%. Sequencing used blood. These receptors were obtained from a woman aged 30 to 39 in good health.

The V call is TRBV4-1, the J call TRBJ1-2, with D tentatively TRBD1 (5 bases). Germline CDR1 and CDR2: MGHRA and YSYEKL. Trimming removed 0 bases at V and 5 bases at J, with 10 bases between. This CDR3 has 14 residues. The CDR3, as DNA: TGCGCCAGCAGCCAAGATCAGGCAGGGTATGGCTACACCTTC. It codes for CASSQDQAGYGYTF.

The chain links TRBV6-5 to TRBJ1-3; D gene ambiguous. The germline gives CDR1 MNHEY, CDR2 SVGAGI. The CDR3 is made up of 16 amino acids. The ends were cut back, 0 bases at V and 0 bases at J, with 9 bases in the middle. As DNA, the CDR3 is TGTGCCAGCAGTTACTCCTCCAAGAGCTCTGGAAACACCATATATTTT. Translated: CASSYSSKSSGNTIYF.

This chain links TRBV10-3 with TRBJ2-2; no clear D gene. The CDR3 loop spans 12 amino acids. V lost 4 bases and J lost 2, with 2 bases in between. The germline gives CDR1 ENHRY, CDR2 SYGVKD. CDR3 nucleotide sequence: TGTGCCATCAGTGTAAACACCGGGGAGCTGTTTTTT. Its protein is CAISVNTGELFF.

The rearrangement joins TRBV10-3 to TRBJ1-1, with 10 positions matching TRBD1. The CDR3 runs 13 residues. V trimming: 5 bases; J trimming: 5 bases; junction bases outside the gene matches: 2. CDR1 and CDR2 from the germline V gene are ENHRY and SYGVKD. This CDR3 is CAISPDRGTEAFF. The CDR3 DNA reads as TGTGCCATCAGTCCGGACAGGGGGACTGAAGCTTTCTTT.

The V call is TRBV29-1, the J call TRBJ2-7, with D perhaps matching TRBD1 (6 bases). V was pared by 7 bases and J by 1 base, with 14 bases between. Looked up from germline, CDR1 is SQVTM and CDR2 is ANQGSEA. The CDR3 totals 13 residues. CDR3 in amino acids: CSGIQGLSYEQYF. The CDR3 DNA follows: TGCAGCGGGATACAGGGATTATCCTACGAGCAGTACTTC.

This chain joins TRBV19 and TRBJ1-1; D may be TRBD1 (6 bases). The CDR3 extends over 13 amino acids. From germline, CDR1 is LNHDA and CDR2 SQIVND (reference sequence). Deletions cut 6 bases from V and 1 base from J, with 9 bases between. The CDR3 sequence is CASRGQRNTEAFF. As DNA, the CDR3 is TGTGCCAGTAGAGGACAGAGGAACACTGAAGCTTTCTTT.

The chain uses TRBV4-1 and TRBJ2-7; D not certain. Germline V gene sequence: CDR1 MGHRA, CDR2 YSYEKL. The V end was cut by 3 bases, the J end by 3 bases, with 12 bases between. The CDR3 loop spans 14 amino acids. The CDR3 loop is CASSQLDGDYEQYV. The CDR3, as DNA: TGCGCCAGCAGCCAGCTAGACGGAGACTACGAGCAGTACGTC.

This chain joins TRBV19 and TRBJ2-1, with 8 positions matching TRBD2. CDR3 length: 15 residues. Per germline, CDR1 LNHDA and CDR2 SQIVND (reference sequence). V was clipped by 5 bases and J by 0 bases; unmatched bases: 3. CDR3 DNA: TGTGCCAGTAGTCCCGGGGGGGGCTCCTACAATGAGCAGTTCTTC. Residues: CASSPGGGSYNEQFF.

The chain links TRBV6-1 to TRBJ2-1; D uncertain. The CDR3 extends over 12 amino acids. Between the trimmed V and J ends, which lost 3 bases and 11 bases, there was a span of 11 bases. From germline, CDR1 is MNHNS and CDR2 SASEGT. Here the CDR3 reads CASSDYRGKQFF. CDR3 in DNA: TGTGCCAGCAGTGATTACCGCGGAAAGCAGTTCTTC.